The clone carrying this TCR beta chain showed up just a few times. Its antigen is not known. This sample stems from a study of T-cell reconstitution after alpha-beta-depleted transplantation in children. There are 15 residues in the CDR3. Trimming cost V 0 bases and J 1 base, with 10 bases left between them. Germline V gives CDR1 SGDLS, CDR2 YYNGEE. Broader study findings: Surviving recipient T cells and thymic progenitors accounted for the high day-60 TCRbeta diversity observed in some patients. A year had passed since transplant, and T-cell counts and diversity by then came mostly from newly produced T cells. Reported findings indicate that, about two months after transplant, alpha-beta T cells came from several hundred expanded clones, which were derived from non-depleted graft cells.

The authors prepared the TCRbeta library with unique molecular identifiers. TCRdb re-called the PCR reads through MiXCR, storing one row per CDR3 protein. The sample lists about 830,000 distinct CDR3 sequences; 16% were seen once. This TCR came from a male patient between 10 and 17 years old who had a stem cell transplant for acute lymphoblastic leukemia, so the T cells may come from the graft donor. The source material was PBMCs, mostly from graft donor cells, sampled 360 days after TCRalphabeta/CD19-depleted stem cell transplant. The chain employs TRBV9 and TRBJ1-1; D not resolved. The chain's CDR3 is CASSVAGSGNTEAFF. For the CDR3, the DNA is TGTGCCAGCAGCGTAGCCGGGTCAGGGAACACTGAAGCTTTCTTT.